This TCR beta chain was captured by sequencing in a study of blood T cell repertoires in COVID-19. Study as a whole: Sources were T cells, B-cell-depleted T cells, or PBMCs; the material itself was cDNA or gDNA.

In the source study's methods: It was from reference gene primer amplification that nucleated cell counts were estimated. Repertoires were generated with immunoSEQ multiplex PCR, while TCRdb's copy carries only in-frame clones and drops some. V, J and clone size are those of that table, while D and trimming were read from the DNA. The table has around 250,000 clones, approximately 85% seen once. The CDR3 consists of 16 residues. V lost 6 bases and J 4 bases, leaving 21 bases between the germline ends. Germline V gene sequence: CDR1 MDHEN, CDR2 SYDVKM. The chain joins TRBV28 to TRBJ1-2; D not resolved. The source material was PBMCs or T cells enriched from blood (not recorded which). The clonotype was recovered from a woman in her forties or fifties who had recovered from COVID-19. CDR3 protein: CASSTSFLIGVYGYTF. The CDR3, as DNA: TGTGCCAGCAGCACTTCCTTTCTTATCGGGGTCTATGGCTACACCTTC.